The 3 T cell receptor beta chains reported below all come from one sample, sequenced in a study of response to subunit inactivated influenza vaccine. TCRdb re-analysed the RT-PCR reads in MiXCR, keeping a single row per CDR3 protein. The top ten hold approximately 7.6% of the sample, which has 600,000 to 850,000 distinct CDR3 sequences, around 15% seen once. The sample in question was PBMCs from blood, obtained less than 15 days before vaccination. The receptors derive from a man in his fifties or sixties who received an inactivated influenza vaccine.

This clonotype was seen at least ten times. The chain employs TRBV7-2 and TRBJ2-2; D is unresolved. The CDR3 is 14 amino acids. Germline assignment: CDR1 SGHTA and CDR2 FQGNSA. V dropped 4 bases and J dropped 8 bases, with 14 bases sitting between them. The DNA of the CDR3 is TGTGCCAGCAGCTCAACGGTTGGATCGGGGGAGCTGTTTTTT. Its translation is CASSSTVGSGELFF.

This chain connects TRBV4-1 to TRBJ2-1; 9 nucleotides line up with TRBD1. This CDR3 contains 15 residues. CDR1 is MGHRA and CDR2 is YSYEKL in the germline V gene. Trimming at V came to 5 bases and at J to 8 bases, leaving 10 bases not matched to a gene. The CDR3 DNA is TGCGCCAGCAGCATGGGGACAGGGTCCTTCCATGAGCAGTTCTTC. Protein product: CASSMGTGSFHEQFF.

In this sample, this clonotype turned up many times. The rearrangement links TRBV29-1 to TRBJ1-1; possibly TRBD1 for D (5 bases). The V end was cut by 7 bases, the J end by 0 bases, with 9 bases between. This CDR3 has 12 residues. From germline, CDR1 is SQVTM and CDR2 ANQGSEA. The DNA for the CDR3 is TGCAGCGCACAGGTTATGAACACTGAAGCTTTCTTT. Its translation is CSAQVMNTEAFF.